The clone carrying this T cell receptor beta chain has a handful of counts. Its target is unknown. This specimen comes from a study of T cell responses to AZD1222 COVID-19 vaccine. Study-level results: The sample set comprised mostly white British donors with more females, and clonal diversity was possibly underestimated.

Sequencing was performed with immunoSEQ multiplex PCR; in TCRdb, only in-frame clones are kept and a portion is missing. The table shows 130,000 to 150,000 clones, with 85% to 90% occurring only once. Germline V gives CDR1 SNHLY, CDR2 FYNNEI. Trimming pared 2 bases from V and 3 bases from J, leaving 8 bases between. This CDR3 is 14 amino acids long. This TCR was recovered from an adult who received the AZD1222 COVID-19 vaccine. The sequences come from peripheral blood, collected 28 days after the second AZD1222 dose. This chain uses TRBV2 with TRBJ1-5; D gene ambiguous. The CDR3 bases are TGTGCCAGCAGTGAATCGCAGAACAATCAGCCCCAGCATTTT. Protein product: CASSESQNNQPQHF. The complete variable domain, with remaining parts taken from reference TRBV2 and TRBJ1-5, reads EPEVTQTPSHQVTQMGQEVILRCVPISNHLYFYWYRQILGQKVEFLVSFYNNEISEKSEIFDDQFSVERPDGSNFTLKIRSTKLEDSAMYFCASSESQNNQPQHFGDGTRLSIL.